This passage covers 15 T cell receptor beta chains from one sample sequenced in a study of early T cells in non-severe SARS-CoV-2 infection. From the 5' RACE reads, TCRdb called clonotypes with MiXCR, one entry per CDR3 protein. This sample has more than 95,000 distinct CDR3 sequences, with about 11% found just once. The sequencing used whole blood, collected at baseline. The origin of the receptors is an adult who was a healthcare worker with PCR-confirmed SARS-CoV-2 infection or an uninfected control (not recorded which).

The V gene is TRBV5-6, the J gene TRBJ1-2, with a possible D match to TRBD1 (6 bases). V was shortened by 0 bases and J by 8 bases, with 23 bases between the two germline ends. The CDR3 loop spans 17 amino acids. Germline V gene data show CDR1 as SGHDT and CDR2 as YYEEEE. The CDR3 nucleotides are TGTGCCAGCAGCTTGGCCGGGGGAAACAGGGAACGCGGCGGCTACACCTTC. This gives the protein CASSLAGGNRERGGYTF.

This clonotype appeared many times. This chain links TRBV5-4 with TRBJ2-5, with D maybe TRBD1 (5 bases). The V and J ends lost 4 bases and 2 bases respectively, with 15 bases between them. CDR3 size: 15 residues. From germline, CDR1 is SGHNT and CDR2 YYREEE (reference sequence). CDR3 loop: CASSTPDTQQETQYF. As DNA, the CDR3 is TGTGCCAGCAGCACTCCGGACACTCAACAAGAGACCCAGTACTTC.

This clonotype was observed at least ten times. CDR3 loop: CASSLYLSGTNEQFF. CDR3 sequence (DNA): TGTGCCAGCAGCTTGTATCTCTCTGGAACCAATGAGCAGTTCTTC. The chain has TRBV5-5 and TRBJ2-1; unclear D gene. Trimming stripped 1 base from V and 6 bases from J, with 14 bases between. Germline V lookup: CDR1 SGHKS, CDR2 YYEKEE (reference sequence). This CDR3 comprises 15 residues.

This clonotype was seen a handful of times. The chain couples TRBV6-5 to TRBJ1-1; D is perhaps TRBD1 (6 bases). Germline V gives CDR1 MNHEY, CDR2 SVGAGI. The V end was cut by 6 bases, the J end by 4 bases, with 15 bases between. This CDR3 contains 14 residues. Here the CDR3 DNA reads TGTGCCAGCAGAACTATTACAGGGCCCACTGAAGCTTTCTTT. Amino acid sequence: CASRTITGPTEAFF.

Only a few counts were recorded for this clonotype. The J gene is TRBJ2-7, the V gene TRBV6-5; tentative D call: TRBD1 (5 bases). The ends were cut back, 6 bases at V and 2 bases at J, with 11 bases in the middle. The CDR3 sequence is 13 residues long. The V gene's germline CDR1 is MNHEY and CDR2 SVGAGI. The CDR3 here is CASSKDRPYEQYF. CDR3 sequence (DNA): TGTGCCAGCAGCAAAGACAGACCCTACGAGCAGTACTTC.

This clonotype was counted a few times. DNA for the CDR3: TGTGCCAGCAGAAATGGCTACACCTTC. Residues: CASRNGYTF. The chain has TRBV12-3 or TRBV12-4 and TRBJ1-2; unclear D gene. The CDR3 is 9 amino acids. The V gene lost 6 bases and the J gene lost 6 bases, with 2 bases spanning the gap.

This clonotype appeared many times. The CDR3 spells CASSLGAWSGGADNEQFF. The CDR3, as DNA: TGTGCCAGCAGCTTAGGAGCCTGGAGCGGGGGGGCGGACAATGAGCAGTTCTTC. This chain joins TRBV7-6 and TRBJ2-1; 10 nucleotides agree with TRBD2. V was clipped by 1 base and J by 5 bases; unmatched bases: 11. The germline CDR1 and CDR2 sequences are SGHVS and FNYEAQ. The CDR3 sequence is 18 residues long.

This clonotype was seen ten or more times. The chain employs TRBV10-3 and TRBJ2-2; no definite D call. Germline loops: CDR1 ENHRY, CDR2 SYGVKD. Between the trimmed V and J ends, which lost 6 bases and 8 bases, there was a span of 16 bases. This CDR3 region has 14 residues. For the CDR3, the DNA is TGTGCCATCAGCTCGGGCCTTCCGGAGGGGGAGCTGTTTTTT. Translating it yields CAISSGLPEGELFF.

This clonotype was picked up a small number of times. The V call is TRBV10-3, the J call TRBJ2-1, with 11 nucleotides matching TRBD2. The CDR3 runs 15 residues. CDR1 is ENHRY, CDR2 SYGVKD, per germline. Trimming cost V 2 bases and J 3 bases; bases outside gene matches: 0. The CDR3 here is CAISETSGSYNEQFF. As DNA, the CDR3 is TGTGCCATCAGTGAGACTAGCGGGAGCTACAATGAGCAGTTCTTC.

Turning to this clonotype: A junction boundary mismatches the germline segment, possibly from a read error. The chain links TRBV29-1 to TRBJ2-1; 8 bases fit TRBD2. In germline, CDR1 is SQVTM, CDR2 ANQGSEA. This CDR3 spans 14 amino acids. The CDR3 DNA sequence: TGCAGCGTTGAAAGCGGGAGAGAGGGCAATGAGCACTTCTTC. Translating gives CSVESGREGNEHFF.

This clonotype was seen ten or more times. V is TRBV2 and J is TRBJ2-3; no definite D call. The CDR3 loop spans 15 amino acids. The germline V gene encodes CDR1 SNHLY and CDR2 FYNNEI. With 3 bases removed from V and 2 bases from J, the gap between germline ends came to 12 bases. This CDR3 reads CASSDIPEFTDTQYF. CDR3 DNA: TGTGCCAGCAGTGATATCCCCGAGTTCACAGATACGCAGTATTTT.

The chain employs TRBV6-1 and TRBJ2-1; 8 nucleotides match TRBD2. The CDR3 totals 16 residues. The V gene's germline CDR1 is MNHNS and CDR2 SASEGT. V trimming: 4 bases; J trimming: 3 bases; junction bases outside the gene matches: 8. CDR3 nucleotide sequence: TGTGCCAGCAGTGCGAAACTAGCGGCCTACTACAATGAGCAGTTCTTC. Encoded protein: CASSAKLAAYYNEQFF.

This clonotype appeared many times. This chain uses TRBV7-9 with TRBJ1-1; TRBD1 agrees at 7 bases. Germline loops: CDR1 SEHNR, CDR2 FQNEAQ (reference sequence). V trimming: 2 bases; J trimming: 12 bases; junction bases outside the gene matches: 15. This CDR3 has 15 residues. The CDR3 bases are TGTGCCAGCAGCTTAACAGAAGTTGGTTACAGGGGCACTTTCTTT. This translates into CASSLTEVGYRGTFF.

This clonotype was seen many times. This chain uses TRBV6-5 with TRBJ2-1, with 8 nucleotides matching TRBD2. V lost 6 bases to trimming and J lost 7 bases; unmatched junction nucleotides: 11. CDR1 and CDR2 from the germline V gene are MNHEY and SVGAGI. The CDR3 extends over 15 amino acids. In DNA form, the CDR3 reads TGTGCCAGCAGCCCCCCAGCGGGAGCTATTAATGAGCAGTTCTTC. As protein: CASSPPAGAINEQFF.

The rearrangement links TRBV11-2 to TRBJ1-1; D not resolved. The CDR3 contains 17 residues. The V gene's germline CDR1 is SGHAT and CDR2 FQNNGV. V lost 4 bases and J 0 bases, leaving 18 bases between the germline ends. CDR3 bases: TGTGCCAGCAGCTCCAGGAGGTTAGGGAGAATGAACACTGAAGCTTTCTTT. Protein sequence: CASSSRRLGRMNTEAFF.